This T cell receptor beta chain came from a study of PD-1 and CTLA-4 blockade in melanoma. The CDR3 has 18 residues. V lost 3 bases and J lost 0; bases outside the gene matches: 8. Germline CDR1 reads LNHDA; CDR2 reads SQIVND (reference sequence). The table came from immunoSEQ multiplex PCR; TCRdb's copy has only in-frame clones and leaves some out. The sample lists 25,000 to 35,000 clones, 85% to 90% occurring once. The TCR comes from a human donor with melanoma. V gene TRBV19 combines with J gene TRBJ2-1; 10 positions match TRBD2. The source was CD8+ T cells from peripheral blood, collected before anti-PD-1 treatment. CDR3 sequence (DNA): TGTGCCAGTAGTATGGCTAGCGGGAGATTTGGCTCCTACAATGAGCAGTTCTTC. The encoded protein is CASSMASGRFGSYNEQFF.